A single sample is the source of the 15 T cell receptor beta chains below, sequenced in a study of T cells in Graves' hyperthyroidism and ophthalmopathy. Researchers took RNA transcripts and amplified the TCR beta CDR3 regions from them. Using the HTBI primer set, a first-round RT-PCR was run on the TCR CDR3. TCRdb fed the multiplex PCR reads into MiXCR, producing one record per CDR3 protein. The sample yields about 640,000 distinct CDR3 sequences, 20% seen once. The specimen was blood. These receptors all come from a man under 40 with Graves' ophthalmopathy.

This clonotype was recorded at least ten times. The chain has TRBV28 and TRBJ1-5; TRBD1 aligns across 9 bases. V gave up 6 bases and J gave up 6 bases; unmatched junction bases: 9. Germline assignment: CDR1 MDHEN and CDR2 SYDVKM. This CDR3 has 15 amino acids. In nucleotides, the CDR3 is TGTGCCAGCAGGCACGGGACAGGGTCCTTTCAGCCCCAGCATTTT. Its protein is CASRHGTGSFQPQHF. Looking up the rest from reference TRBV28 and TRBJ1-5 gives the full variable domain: DVKVTQSSRYLVKRTGEKVFLECVQDMDHENMFWYRQDPGLGLRLIYFSYDVKMKEKGDIPEGYSVSREKKERFSLILESASTNQTSMYLCASRHGTGSFQPQHFGDGTRLSIL.

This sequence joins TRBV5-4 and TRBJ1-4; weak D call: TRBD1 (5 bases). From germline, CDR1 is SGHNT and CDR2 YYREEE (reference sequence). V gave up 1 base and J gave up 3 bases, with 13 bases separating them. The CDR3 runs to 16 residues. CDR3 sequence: CASSLWGMGPNEKLFF. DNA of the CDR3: TGTGCCAGCAGCTTGTGGGGGATGGGGCCTAATGAAAAACTGTTTTTT.

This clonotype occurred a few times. CDR3 region: CASSLSGTSSYEQYF. In DNA, the CDR3 is TGTGCCAGCAGCTTATCCGGGACTAGCTCCTACGAGCAGTACTTC. The V call is TRBV3-1, the J call TRBJ2-7; TRBD2 agrees at 8 bases. J gave up 0 bases and V 5 bases, and 6 bases lay outside the gene matches. CDR1 is LGHDT and CDR2 is YNNKEL in the germline V gene (reference sequence). The CDR3 is made up of 15 amino acids.

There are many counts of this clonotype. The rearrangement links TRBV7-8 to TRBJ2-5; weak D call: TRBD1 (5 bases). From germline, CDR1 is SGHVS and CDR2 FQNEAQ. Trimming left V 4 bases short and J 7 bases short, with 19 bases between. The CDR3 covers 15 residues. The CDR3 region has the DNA TGTGCCAGCAGCTCCTTGACAGAAGGCTTCGCGACCCAGTACTTC. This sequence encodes CASSSLTEGFATQYF. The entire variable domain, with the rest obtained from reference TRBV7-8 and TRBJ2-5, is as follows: GAGVSQSPRYKVAKRGQDVALRCDPISGHVSLFWYQQALGQGPEFLTYFQNEAQLDKSGLPSDRFFAERPEGSVSTLKIQRTQQEDSAVYLCASSSLTEGFATQYFGPGTRLLVL.

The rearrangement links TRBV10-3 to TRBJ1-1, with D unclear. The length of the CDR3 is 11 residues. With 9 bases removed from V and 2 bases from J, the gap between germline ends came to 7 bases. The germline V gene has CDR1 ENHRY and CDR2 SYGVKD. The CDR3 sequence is CAIMSNTEAFF. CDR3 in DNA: TGTGCCATAATGAGTAACACTGAAGCTTTCTTT.

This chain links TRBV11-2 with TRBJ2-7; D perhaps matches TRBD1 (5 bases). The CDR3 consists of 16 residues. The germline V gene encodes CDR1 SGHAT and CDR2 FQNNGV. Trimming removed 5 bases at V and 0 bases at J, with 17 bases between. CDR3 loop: CASSRAIGATSYEQYF. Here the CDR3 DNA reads TGTGCCAGCAGCCGCGCCATAGGGGCCACCTCCTACGAGCAGTACTTC.

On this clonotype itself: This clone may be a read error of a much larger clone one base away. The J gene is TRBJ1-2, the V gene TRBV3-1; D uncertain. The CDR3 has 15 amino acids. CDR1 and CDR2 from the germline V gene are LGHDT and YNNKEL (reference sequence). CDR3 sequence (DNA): TGTGCCAGCGGCCAAGATCAAGGAGGATTCAGTGGCTACACCTTC. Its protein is CASGQDQGGFSGYTF.

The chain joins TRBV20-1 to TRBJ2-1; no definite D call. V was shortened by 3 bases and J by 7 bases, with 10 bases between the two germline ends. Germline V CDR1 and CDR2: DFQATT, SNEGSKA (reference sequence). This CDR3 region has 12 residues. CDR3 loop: CSASPDLNEQFF. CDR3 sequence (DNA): TGCAGTGCTAGTCCCGACCTGAATGAGCAGTTCTTC.

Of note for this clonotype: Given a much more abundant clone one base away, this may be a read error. DNA of the CDR3: TGTACCAGCAGCCTCACGAGGGTCACTGAAGCTTTCTTT. It codes for CTSSLTRVTEAFF. The V and J genes are TRBV28 and TRBJ1-1; D gene ambiguous. The CDR3 length is 13 residues. The germline V gene has CDR1 MDHEN and CDR2 SYDVKM.

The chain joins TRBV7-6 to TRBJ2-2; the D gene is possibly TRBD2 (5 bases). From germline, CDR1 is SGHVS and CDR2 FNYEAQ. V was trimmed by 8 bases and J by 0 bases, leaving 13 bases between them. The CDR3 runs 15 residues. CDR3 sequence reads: CASAMGVANTGELFF. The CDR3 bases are TGTGCCAGCGCAATGGGAGTGGCGAACACCGGGGAGCTGTTTTTT.

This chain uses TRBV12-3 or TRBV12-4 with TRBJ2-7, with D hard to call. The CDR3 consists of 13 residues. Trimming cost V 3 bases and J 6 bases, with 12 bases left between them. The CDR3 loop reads CASSLVGVGEQYF. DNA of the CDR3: TGTGCCAGCAGTTTGGTTGGTGTAGGCGAGCAGTACTTC.

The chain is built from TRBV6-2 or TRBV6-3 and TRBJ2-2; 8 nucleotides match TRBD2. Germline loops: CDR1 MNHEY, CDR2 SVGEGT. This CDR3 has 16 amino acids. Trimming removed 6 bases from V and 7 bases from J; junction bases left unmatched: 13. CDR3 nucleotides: TGTGCCAGCAGCCTTGTGGGAGCGGGAGCCTTCGGGGAGCTGTTTTTT. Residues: CASSLVGAGAFGELFF.

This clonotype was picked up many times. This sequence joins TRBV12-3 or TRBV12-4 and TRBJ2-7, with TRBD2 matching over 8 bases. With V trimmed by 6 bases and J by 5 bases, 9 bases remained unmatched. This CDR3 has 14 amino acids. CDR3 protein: CASRLPGLVHEQYF. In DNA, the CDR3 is TGTGCCAGCAGACTACCGGGACTAGTCCACGAGCAGTACTTC.

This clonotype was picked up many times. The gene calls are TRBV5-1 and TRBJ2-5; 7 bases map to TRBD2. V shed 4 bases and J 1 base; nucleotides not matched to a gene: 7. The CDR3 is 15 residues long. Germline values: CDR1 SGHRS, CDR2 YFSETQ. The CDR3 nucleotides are TGCGCCAGCAGCCGGATCCGGGGGGTCCAAGAGACCCAGTACTTC. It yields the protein CASSRIRGVQETQYF.

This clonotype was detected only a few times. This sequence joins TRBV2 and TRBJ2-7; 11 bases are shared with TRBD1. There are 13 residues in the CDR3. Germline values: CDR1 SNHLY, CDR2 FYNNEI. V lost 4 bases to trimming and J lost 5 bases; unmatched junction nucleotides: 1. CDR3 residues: CASSADRGHEQYF. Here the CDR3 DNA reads TGTGCCAGCAGTGCGGACAGGGGGCACGAGCAGTACTTC.